The 28 T cell receptor beta chains below were found in one sample sequenced in a study of blood T cell repertoires in COVID-19. Profiled with immunoSEQ multiplex PCR; TCRdb holds only in-frame clones, not every one. The sample yields about 250,000 clones, approximately 90% seen once. Material for sequencing was PBMCs or T cells enriched from blood (not recorded which). The receptor set was obtained from a man between 18 and 29 years old who had recovered from COVID-19.

The chain links TRBV11-2 to TRBJ2-5; 15 positions agree with TRBD2. J lost 5 bases, V lost 4 bases, and 2 bases had no gene match. The CDR3 has 15 residues. Germline assignment: CDR1 SGHAT and CDR2 FQNNGV. Written as DNA, the CDR3 is TGTGCCAGCAGCTCAGGACTAGCGGGAGGGGAGACCCAGTACTTC. Amino acid sequence: CASSSGLAGGETQYF.

This chain links TRBV27 with TRBJ1-2; 12 bases match TRBD1. This CDR3 contains 16 residues. Germline-derived CDR1 and CDR2 are MNHEY and SMNVEV (reference sequence). V shed 2 bases and J 7 bases; nucleotides not matched to a gene: 8. CDR3 region: CASSLLPGQGAGGYTF. For the CDR3, the DNA is TGTGCCAGCAGTTTACTACCGGGACAGGGGGCGGGTGGCTACACCTTC.

This sequence joins TRBV11-2 and TRBJ2-3; 10 positions match TRBD2. J gave up 3 bases and V 5 bases, and 14 bases lay outside the gene matches. This CDR3 region has 18 residues. Looked up from germline, CDR1 is SGHAT and CDR2 is FQNNGV. CDR3 DNA: TGTGCCAGCAGCGCACTTAACCCCGGGACTAGCGCTACAGATACGCAGTATTTT. Its translation is CASSALNPGTSATDTQYF. The complete variable domain, with remaining parts taken from reference TRBV11-2 and TRBJ2-3, reads EAGVAQSPRYKIIEKRQSVAFWCNPISGHATLYWYQQILGQGPKLLIQFQNNGVVDDSQLPKDRFSAERLKGVDSTLKIQPAKLEDSAVYLCASSALNPGTSATDTQYFGPGTRLTVL.

V is TRBV2 and J is TRBJ2-7, with 11 bases matching TRBD1. J gave up 3 bases and V 6 bases, and 4 bases lay outside the gene matches. The germline gives CDR1 SNHLY, CDR2 FYNNEI. The CDR3 consists of 14 residues. CDR3 in amino acids: CASSEDRGLYEQYF. The CDR3 DNA reads as TGTGCCAGCAGCGAGGACAGGGGGCTCTACGAGCAGTACTTC.

As for this clone: A much larger clone differs from this one at a single base, so this may be a read error. The rearrangement links TRBV5-4 to TRBJ2-7; perhaps TRBD1 as D (5 bases). CDR3 length: 13 amino acids. Deletions cut 0 bases from V and 2 bases from J, with 6 bases between. Per germline, CDR1 SGHNT and CDR2 YYREEE (reference sequence). Here the CDR3 reads CASSLDRTYEQYF. In nucleotides, the CDR3 is TGTGCCAGCAGCTTGGACAGGACCTACGAGCAGTACTTC.

The rearrangement links TRBV27 to TRBJ1-1; a weak D match, TRBD1 (6 bases). CDR3 size: 17 residues. The V and J ends lost 6 bases and 1 base respectively, with 21 bases between them. Germline V gives CDR1 MNHEY, CDR2 SMNVEV (reference sequence). The CDR3 spells CASSPAGTSKRNTEAFF. DNA of the CDR3: TGTGCCAGCAGCCCCGCCGGGACATCCAAGAGGAACACTGAAGCTTTCTTT.

This chain uses TRBV6-5 with TRBJ1-2, with D hard to call. Germline lookup yields CDR1 MNHEY and CDR2 SVGAGI. V lost 5 bases and J 8 bases, leaving 18 bases between the germline ends. This CDR3 has 14 residues. This CDR3 reads CASSLRGAFQGYTF. The CDR3 region has the DNA TGTGCCAGCAGTCTCCGCGGAGCCTTCCAAGGCTACACCTTC.

This clone came up a few times. This chain connects TRBV7-9 to TRBJ2-2; no reliable D call. This CDR3 contains 14 residues. Germline loops: CDR1 SEHNR, CDR2 FQNEAQ (reference sequence). V gave up 5 bases and J gave up 4 bases, with 11 bases separating them. CDR3 in amino acids: CASSPPTGTGELFF. In DNA form, the CDR3 reads TGTGCCAGCAGCCCGCCGACGGGCACCGGGGAGCTGTTTTTT. Full variable domain (remainder filled in from reference TRBV7-9 and TRBJ2-2): DTGVSQNPRHKITKRGQNVTFRCDPISEHNRLYWYRQTLGQGPEFLTYFQNEAQLEKSRLLSDRFSAERPKGSFSTLEIQRTEQGDSAMYLCASSPPTGTGELFFGEGSRLTVL.

V and J are TRBV2 and TRBJ1-1; D not certain. The germline V gene encodes CDR1 SNHLY and CDR2 FYNNEI. The ends were cut back, 5 bases at V and 10 bases at J, with 14 bases in the middle. This CDR3 spans 12 amino acids. As DNA, the CDR3 is TGTGCCAGCAGTCGGAGGTCGGGAGTAGCTTTCTTT. The encoded protein is CASSRRSGVAFF.

V gene TRBV25-1 combines with J gene TRBJ1-4, with TRBD1 matching over 7 bases. The CDR3 contains 16 residues. The V segment lost 4 bases and the J segment 8 bases; nucleotides outside the gene matches: 13. Germline values: CDR1 MGHDK, CDR2 SYGVNS. The CDR3 loop is CASSAADRPAGEKLFF. CDR3 coding DNA: TGTGCCAGCAGTGCAGCGGACAGGCCCGCGGGGGAAAAACTGTTTTTT.

This clone was seen only once. The V and J genes are TRBV2 and TRBJ2-1, with unresolved D. V lost 5 bases to trimming and J lost 7 bases, with 18 bases between them. Per the germline V gene, CDR1 is SNHLY and CDR2 is FYNNEI. The CDR3 is made up of 15 amino acids. This chain's CDR3 is CASSWQVITANEQFF. CDR3 nucleotides: TGTGCCAGCAGTTGGCAGGTGATTACCGCAAATGAGCAGTTCTTC.

Remarks on this clone: Other DNA sequences in this sample translate to the same CDR3. The chain has TRBV12-3 or TRBV12-4 and TRBJ1-2, with D tentatively TRBD1 (6 bases). The V end was cut by 6 bases, the J end by 4 bases, with 12 bases between. The CDR3 has 13 amino acids. CDR3 region: CASSQGQGYGYTF. CDR3 nucleotide sequence: TGTGCCAGCAGCCAGGGGCAGGGCTATGGCTACACCTTC.

This chain links TRBV2 with TRBJ2-2; no clear D gene. Germline CDR1 SNHLY, CDR2 FYNNEI. This CDR3 has 12 amino acids. The V end was cut by 7 bases, the J end by 0 bases, with 3 bases between. The CDR3 DNA sequence: TGTGCCAGCATATCGAACACCGGGGAGCTGTTTTTT. This sequence encodes CASISNTGELFF.

This chain connects TRBV27 to TRBJ1-3; D might be TRBD1 (5 bases). V was shortened by 5 bases and J by 0 bases, with 11 bases between the two germline ends. Germline V gene data show CDR1 as MNHEY and CDR2 as SMNVEV (reference sequence). The CDR3 spans 15 residues. The CDR3 DNA is TGTGCCAGCAGTCTCAGGGAAATCTCTGGAAACACCATATATTTT. Translating gives CASSLREISGNTIYF.

The chain links TRBV30 to TRBJ1-5; TRBD1 is a possible D gene (6 bases). CDR3 length: 13 amino acids. V lost 2 bases, J lost 7 bases, and 12 bases lay in between. Germline CDR1 GTSNPN, CDR2 SVGIG (reference sequence). As DNA, the CDR3 is TGTGCCTGGAGTCGACAGGTAGAGCAGCCCCAGCATTTT. Amino acids: CAWSRQVEQPQHF. Looking up the rest from reference TRBV30 and TRBJ1-5 gives the full variable domain: SQTIHQWPATLVQPVGSPLSLECTVEGTSNPNLYWYRQAAGRGLQLLFYSVGIGQISSEVPQNLSASRPQDRQFILSSKKLLLSDSGFYLCAWSRQVEQPQHFGDGTRLSIL.

This chain joins TRBV19 and TRBJ1-3; D is perhaps TRBD1 (6 bases). V lost 4 bases, J lost 0 bases, and 16 bases lay in between. Per germline, CDR1 LNHDA and CDR2 SQIVND (reference sequence). This CDR3 comprises 17 residues. CDR3 loop: CASSRGHQTPSGNTIYF. The CDR3 coding sequence is TGTGCCAGTAGTAGGGGACATCAAACCCCCTCTGGAAACACCATATATTTT.

V and J are TRBV5-1 and TRBJ2-1; 8 nucleotides line up with TRBD1. The CDR3 consists of 15 residues. V shed 4 bases and J 2 bases; nucleotides not matched to a gene: 5. The V gene's germline CDR1 is SGHRS and CDR2 YFSETQ. The CDR3 loop reads CASSPTGGPYNEQFF. In DNA form, the CDR3 reads TGCGCCAGCAGCCCTACAGGGGGTCCCTACAATGAGCAGTTCTTC. Together with reference TRBV5-1 and TRBJ2-1, the CDR3 gives the full variable domain: KAGVTQTPRYLIKTRGQQVTLSCSPISGHRSVSWYQQTPGQGLQFLFEYFSETQRNKGNFPGRFSGRQFSNSRSEMNVSTLELGDSALYLCASSPTGGPYNEQFFGPGTRLTVL.

A word on this clone: Being one base from a much bigger clone, this may be a read error. The sample carries other DNA sequences with the same CDR3. The chain joins TRBV12-3 or TRBV12-4 to TRBJ1-5; no clear D. Trimming cost V 0 bases and J 6 bases, with 6 bases left between them. This CDR3 region has 13 residues. CDR3: CASSLALGQPQHF. CDR3 DNA: TGTGCCAGCAGTTTAGCGCTCGGTCAGCCCCAGCATTTT.

The DNA of the CDR3 is TGTGCCACCAGTGGGTGGACAGCCAGTACTAGCACAGATACGCAGTATTTT. It yields the protein CATSGWTASTSTDTQYF. The chain carries TRBV24-1 and TRBJ2-3, with D perhaps TRBD1 (6 bases). Germline V gives CDR1 KGHDR, CDR2 SFDVKD. Trimming removed 5 bases at V and 0 bases at J, with 17 bases between. The CDR3 is 17 amino acids.

The V call is TRBV27, the J call TRBJ1-2; tentative D call: TRBD1 (6 bases). CDR1 and CDR2 from the germline V gene are MNHEY and SMNVEV (reference sequence). V shed 0 bases and J shed 8 bases, with 13 bases lying between them. The CDR3 is made up of 14 amino acids. The CDR3 spells CASSLSGAVGGYTF. The CDR3, as DNA: TGTGCCAGCAGTTTATCGGGGGCAGTGGGGGGCTACACCTTC.

The V and J genes are TRBV11-2 and TRBJ2-1; D not certain. The CDR3 loop spans 19 amino acids. Germline assignment: CDR1 SGHAT and CDR2 FQNNGV. Trimming pared 1 base from V and 0 bases from J, leaving 19 bases between. The CDR3 DNA sequence: TGTGCCAGCAGCTTAGCGTTCCTGGGCAGGCAAATCTCCTACAATGAGCAGTTCTTC. It codes for CASSLAFLGRQISYNEQFF. Variable domain in full (rest from reference TRBV11-2 and TRBJ2-1): EAGVAQSPRYKIIEKRQSVAFWCNPISGHATLYWYQQILGQGPKLLIQFQNNGVVDDSQLPKDRFSAERLKGVDSTLKIQPAKLEDSAVYLCASSLAFLGRQISYNEQFFGPGTRLTVL.

The CDR3 DNA sequence: TGTGCCAGCAGTTACTCGTTAACCATCGACATAACCAAGACCCAGCATTTT. Encoded protein: CASSYSLTIDITKTQHF. The V gene is TRBV6-2 or TRBV6-3, the J gene TRBJ1-5; D is unresolved. Trimming cost V 0 bases and J 11 bases, with 23 bases left between them. Looked up from germline, CDR1 is MNHEY and CDR2 is SVGEGT. CDR3 length: 17 amino acids.

This clone showed up just once. The chain recombines TRBV5-5 with TRBJ2-7; 9 nucleotides match TRBD1. Germline lookup yields CDR1 SGHKS and CDR2 YYEKEE (reference sequence). The J segment lost 7 bases and the V segment lost 4 bases, leaving 12 bases of the junction unmatched. There are 15 residues in the CDR3. CDR3 region: CASSPDPGTGWEQYF. CDR3 DNA: TGTGCCAGCAGCCCGGATCCCGGGACAGGGTGGGAGCAGTACTTC.

CDR3 region: CASRLGRTYEQYF. CDR3 DNA sequence: TGTGCCAGCAGGCTGGGGCGGACCTACGAGCAGTACTTC. V usage is TRBV6-5 and J usage is TRBJ2-7; tentatively, D is TRBD1 (5 bases). Trimming pared 6 bases from V and 2 bases from J, leaving 11 bases between. CDR1 is MNHEY, CDR2 SVGAGI, per germline. The CDR3 is 13 residues long.

The chain links TRBV27 to TRBJ2-7, with D tentatively TRBD1 (6 bases). The CDR3 loop spans 15 amino acids. With 1 base removed from V and 3 bases from J, the gap between germline ends came to 13 bases. Germline assignment: CDR1 MNHEY and CDR2 SMNVEV (reference sequence). CDR3 amino acids: CASSLYYSRGYEQYF. In DNA form, the CDR3 reads TGTGCCAGCAGTTTATACTACTCCAGGGGCTACGAGCAGTACTTC.

The chain couples TRBV2 to TRBJ1-5; D is undetermined. Germline V gene lookup returns CDR1 SNHLY and CDR2 FYNNEI. Trimming pared 4 bases from V and 2 bases from J, leaving 12 bases between. This CDR3 region has 15 residues. The CDR3 DNA is TGTGCCAGCAGTGTTGGTGGCGCGGGCAATCAGCCCCAGCATTTT. Translated: CASSVGGAGNQPQHF. The full variable domain, its missing parts supplied by reference TRBV2 and TRBJ1-5, is EPEVTQTPSHQVTQMGQEVILRCVPISNHLYFYWYRQILGQKVEFLVSFYNNEISEKSEIFDDQFSVERPDGSNFTLKIRSTKLEDSAMYFCASSVGGAGNQPQHFGDGTRLSIL.

The J gene is TRBJ1-3, the V gene TRBV18, with D hard to call. V was shortened by 2 bases and J by 2 bases, with 16 bases between the two germline ends. This CDR3 spans 17 amino acids. Looked up from germline, CDR1 is KGHSH and CDR2 is LQKENI. The CDR3 loop is CASSPTRAVPAGNTIYF. The CDR3 DNA is TGTGCCAGCTCACCAACGAGGGCTGTTCCAGCTGGAAACACCATATATTTT.

The chain employs TRBV18 and TRBJ2-1, with a tentative D call TRBD2 (6 bases). The germline V gene encodes CDR1 KGHSH and CDR2 LQKENI. The CDR3 is 17 amino acids. The ends were cut back, 0 bases at V and 2 bases at J, with 14 bases in the middle. The CDR3 protein is CASSPPSGAGAYNEQFF. The CDR3 DNA reads TGTGCCAGCTCACCACCGTCGGGAGCCGGTGCCTACAATGAGCAGTTCTTC.